This TCR beta chain was captured in a study of T cell responses to AZD1222 COVID-19 vaccine. The overall study: Samples with a second dose at about 4 or about 12 weeks were pooled together.

This CDR3 comprises 14 residues. The V and J ends lost 0 bases and 5 bases respectively, with 6 bases between them. Looked up from germline, CDR1 is SGDLS and CDR2 is YYNGEE. The assay was immunoSEQ multiplex PCR, and TCRdb's table has in-frame clones only and misses some. Of about 150,000 clones detected, roughly nine tenths appear once; the ten largest clones hold roughly 2.9%. Regarding the study as a whole: In a largely white British group with more females than males, clonal diversity was possibly underestimated.

As regards this clone: Its specificity is not known.

This clonotype was obtained from an adult in good health. The chain joins TRBV9 to TRBJ1-6; no definite D call. The source was peripheral blood, collected on day 0 of AZD1222 vaccination. The CDR3 spells CASSVAQNNSPLHF. The CDR3 DNA reads TGTGCCAGCAGCGTAGCTCAGAATAATTCACCCCTCCACTTT. The entire variable domain, with the rest obtained from reference TRBV9 and TRBJ1-6, is as follows: DSGVTQTPKHLITATGQRVTLRCSPRSGDLSVYWYQQSLDQGLQFLIQYYNGEERAKGNILERFSAQQFPDLHSELNLSSLELGDSALYFCASSVAQNNSPLHFGNGTRLTVT.